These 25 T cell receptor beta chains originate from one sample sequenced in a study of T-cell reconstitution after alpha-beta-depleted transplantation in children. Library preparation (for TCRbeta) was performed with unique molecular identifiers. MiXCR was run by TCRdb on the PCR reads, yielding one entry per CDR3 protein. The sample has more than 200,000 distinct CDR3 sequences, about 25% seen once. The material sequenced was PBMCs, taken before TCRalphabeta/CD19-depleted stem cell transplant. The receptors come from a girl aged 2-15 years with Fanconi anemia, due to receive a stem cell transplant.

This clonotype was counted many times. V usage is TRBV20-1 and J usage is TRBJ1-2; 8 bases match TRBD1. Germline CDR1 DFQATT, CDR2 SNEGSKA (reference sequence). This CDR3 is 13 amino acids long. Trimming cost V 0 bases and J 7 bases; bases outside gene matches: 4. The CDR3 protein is CSARDRTGFGYTF. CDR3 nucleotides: TGCAGTGCTAGAGACCGGACAGGGTTTGGCTACACCTTC.

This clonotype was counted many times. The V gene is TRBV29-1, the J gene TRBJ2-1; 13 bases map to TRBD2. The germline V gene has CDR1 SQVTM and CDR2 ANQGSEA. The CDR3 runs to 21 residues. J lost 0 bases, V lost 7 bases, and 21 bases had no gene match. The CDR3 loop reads CSAEQGLGLAGTDLSYNEQFF. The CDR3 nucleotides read TGCAGCGCGGAACAGGGGTTGGGACTAGCGGGGACCGACCTCTCCTACAATGAGCAGTTCTTC.

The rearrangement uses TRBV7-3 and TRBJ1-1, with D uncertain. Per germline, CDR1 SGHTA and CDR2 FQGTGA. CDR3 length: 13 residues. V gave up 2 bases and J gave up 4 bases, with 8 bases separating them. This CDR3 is CASSLEMGTEAFF. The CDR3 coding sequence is TGTGCCAGCAGCTTAGAGATGGGCACTGAAGCTTTCTTT.

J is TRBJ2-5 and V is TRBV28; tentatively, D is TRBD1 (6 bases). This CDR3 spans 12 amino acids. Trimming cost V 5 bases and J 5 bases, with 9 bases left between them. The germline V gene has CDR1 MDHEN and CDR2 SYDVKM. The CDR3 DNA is TGTGCCAGCAGTGGGGGCGCGGAGACCCAGTACTTC. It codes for CASSGGAETQYF.

The DNA of the CDR3 is TGTGCCATCAGGGGAGAGCGGGAGGCCTACAATGAGCAGTTCTTC. This encodes CAIRGEREAYNEQFF. The chain links TRBV10-3 to TRBJ2-1; 9 bases fit TRBD2. The CDR3 sequence is 15 residues long. J gave up 2 bases and V 6 bases, and 5 bases lay outside the gene matches. CDR1 is ENHRY, CDR2 SYGVKD, per germline.

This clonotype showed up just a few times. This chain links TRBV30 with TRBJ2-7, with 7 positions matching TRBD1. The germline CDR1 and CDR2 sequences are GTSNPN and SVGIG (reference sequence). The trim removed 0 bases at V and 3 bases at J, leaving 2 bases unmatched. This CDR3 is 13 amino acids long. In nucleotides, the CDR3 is TGTGCCTGGAGTGTCGGGACAGACTACGAGCAGTACTTC. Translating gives CAWSVGTDYEQYF.

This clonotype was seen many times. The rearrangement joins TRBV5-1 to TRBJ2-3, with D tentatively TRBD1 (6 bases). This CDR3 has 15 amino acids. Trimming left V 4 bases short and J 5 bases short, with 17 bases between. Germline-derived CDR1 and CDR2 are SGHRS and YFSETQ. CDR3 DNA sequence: TGCGCCAGCAGCAACACACTCTCAGGGGTAGATACGCAGTATTTT. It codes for CASSNTLSGVDTQYF.

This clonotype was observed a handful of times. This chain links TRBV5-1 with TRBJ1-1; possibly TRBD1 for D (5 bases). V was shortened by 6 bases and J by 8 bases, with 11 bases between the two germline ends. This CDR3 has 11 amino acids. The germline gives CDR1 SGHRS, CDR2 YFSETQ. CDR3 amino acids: CASIGQAEAFF. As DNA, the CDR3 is TGCGCCAGCATCGGACAAGCCGAAGCTTTCTTT.

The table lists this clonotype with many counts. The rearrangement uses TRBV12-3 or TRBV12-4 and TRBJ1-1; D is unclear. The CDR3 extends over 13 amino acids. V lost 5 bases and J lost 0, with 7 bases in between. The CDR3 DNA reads TGTGCCAGCAGTCCCCAGTTGAACACTGAAGCTTTCTTT. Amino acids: CASSPQLNTEAFF.

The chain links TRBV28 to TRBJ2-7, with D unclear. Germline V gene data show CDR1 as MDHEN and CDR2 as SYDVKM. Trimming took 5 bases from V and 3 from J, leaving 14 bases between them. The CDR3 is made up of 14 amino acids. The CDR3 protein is CASSRPPANYEQYF. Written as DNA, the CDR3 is TGTGCCAGCAGTCGTCCCCCCGCCAACTACGAGCAGTACTTC.

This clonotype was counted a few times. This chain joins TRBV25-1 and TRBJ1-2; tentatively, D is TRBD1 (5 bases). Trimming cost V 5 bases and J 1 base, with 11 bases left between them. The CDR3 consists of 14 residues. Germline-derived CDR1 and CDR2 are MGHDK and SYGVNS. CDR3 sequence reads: CASSLSDINYGYTF. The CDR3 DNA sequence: TGTGCCAGCAGTCTCTCGGACATTAACTATGGCTACACCTTC.

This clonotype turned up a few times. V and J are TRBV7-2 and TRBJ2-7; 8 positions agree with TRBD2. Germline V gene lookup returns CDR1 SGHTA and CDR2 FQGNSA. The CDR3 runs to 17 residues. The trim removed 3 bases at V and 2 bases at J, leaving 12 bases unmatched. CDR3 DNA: TGTGCCAGCAGCTTCTACGGGGGGGTCTCGCAGACCTACGAGCAGTACTTC. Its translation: CASSFYGGVSQTYEQYF.

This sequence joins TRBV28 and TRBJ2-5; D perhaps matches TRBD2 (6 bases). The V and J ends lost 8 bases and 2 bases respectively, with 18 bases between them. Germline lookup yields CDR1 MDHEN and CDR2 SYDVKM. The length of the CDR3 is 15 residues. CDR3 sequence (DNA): TGTGCCAGCGAGTTGAGGGGCGGGGCTCAAGAGACCCAGTACTTC. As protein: CASELRGGAQETQYF.

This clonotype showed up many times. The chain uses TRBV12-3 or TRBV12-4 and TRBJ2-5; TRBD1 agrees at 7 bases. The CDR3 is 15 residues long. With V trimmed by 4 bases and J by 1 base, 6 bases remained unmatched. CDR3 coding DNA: TGTGCCAGCAGTTCGACAGGGAGCTCCCAAGAGACCCAGTACTTC. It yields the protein CASSSTGSSQETQYF.

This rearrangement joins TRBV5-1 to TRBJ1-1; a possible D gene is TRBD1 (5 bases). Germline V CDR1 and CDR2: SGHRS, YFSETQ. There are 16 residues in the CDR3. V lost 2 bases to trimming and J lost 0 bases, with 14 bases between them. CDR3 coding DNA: TGCGCCAGCAGCTTTCACCCGGGGCGTATGAACACTGAAGCTTTCTTT. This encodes CASSFHPGRMNTEAFF.

Written as DNA, the CDR3 is TGCGCCAGCAGCGCCAGACTAGCGGGGAACCTCTACAATGAGCAGTTCTTC. It encodes CASSARLAGNLYNEQFF. The chain couples TRBV10-1 to TRBJ2-1; 11 nucleotides line up with TRBD2. With V trimmed by 6 bases and J by 3 bases, 10 bases remained unmatched. The CDR3 covers 17 residues. The germline V gene has CDR1 WNHNN and CDR2 SYGVQD (reference sequence).

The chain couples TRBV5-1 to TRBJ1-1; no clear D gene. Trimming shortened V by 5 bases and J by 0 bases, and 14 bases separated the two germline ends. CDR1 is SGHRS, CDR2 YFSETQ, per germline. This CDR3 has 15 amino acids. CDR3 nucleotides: TGCGCCAGCAGGATCCGTACGCCTATGAACACTGAAGCTTTCTTT. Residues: CASRIRTPMNTEAFF.

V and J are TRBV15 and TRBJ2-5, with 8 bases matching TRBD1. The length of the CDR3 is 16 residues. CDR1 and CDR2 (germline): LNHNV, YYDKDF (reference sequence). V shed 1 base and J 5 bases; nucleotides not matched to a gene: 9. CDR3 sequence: CATSRVPQGARETQYF. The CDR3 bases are TGTGCCACCAGCAGAGTACCGCAGGGGGCTCGGGAGACCCAGTACTTC.

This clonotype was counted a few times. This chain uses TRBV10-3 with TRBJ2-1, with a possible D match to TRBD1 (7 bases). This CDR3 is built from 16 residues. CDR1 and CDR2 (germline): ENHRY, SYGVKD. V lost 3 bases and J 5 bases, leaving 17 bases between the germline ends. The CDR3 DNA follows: TGTGCCATCAGTGACGGGGGTATAACAGGGGACAATGAGCAGTTCTTC. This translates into CAISDGGITGDNEQFF.

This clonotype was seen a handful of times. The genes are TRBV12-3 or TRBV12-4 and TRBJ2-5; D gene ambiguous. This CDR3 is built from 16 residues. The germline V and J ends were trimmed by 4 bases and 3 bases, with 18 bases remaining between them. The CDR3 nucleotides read TGTGCCAGCAGTTCCCGTGTTACCGGCTACGAAGAGACCCAGTACTTC. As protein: CASSSRVTGYEETQYF.

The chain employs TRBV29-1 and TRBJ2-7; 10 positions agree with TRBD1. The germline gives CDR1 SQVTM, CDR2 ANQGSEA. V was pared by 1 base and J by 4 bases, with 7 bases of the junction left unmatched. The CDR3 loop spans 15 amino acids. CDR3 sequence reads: CSVEALWDRGYEQYF. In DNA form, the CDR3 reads TGCAGCGTTGAAGCTCTGTGGGACAGGGGATACGAGCAGTACTTC.

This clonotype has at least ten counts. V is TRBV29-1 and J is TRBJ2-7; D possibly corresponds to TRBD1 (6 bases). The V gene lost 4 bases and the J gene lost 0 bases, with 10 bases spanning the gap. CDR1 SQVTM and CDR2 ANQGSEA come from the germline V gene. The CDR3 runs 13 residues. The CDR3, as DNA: TGCAGCGTTGTTTGGGACATCTCCTACGAGCAGTACTTC. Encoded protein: CSVVWDISYEQYF.

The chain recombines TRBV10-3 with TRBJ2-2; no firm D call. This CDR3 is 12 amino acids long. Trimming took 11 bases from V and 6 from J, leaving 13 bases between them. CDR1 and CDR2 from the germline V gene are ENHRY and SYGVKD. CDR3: CAAAASSGELFF. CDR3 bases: TGTGCCGCCGCAGCAAGCTCCGGGGAGCTGTTTTTT.

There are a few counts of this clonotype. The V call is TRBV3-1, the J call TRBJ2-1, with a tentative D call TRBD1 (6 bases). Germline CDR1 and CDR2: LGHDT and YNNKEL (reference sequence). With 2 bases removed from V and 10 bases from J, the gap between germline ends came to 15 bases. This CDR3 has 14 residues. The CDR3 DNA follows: TGTGCCAGCAGCCAAAGTCGGGTCGGGACAGAGCAGTTCTTC. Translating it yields CASSQSRVGTEQFF.

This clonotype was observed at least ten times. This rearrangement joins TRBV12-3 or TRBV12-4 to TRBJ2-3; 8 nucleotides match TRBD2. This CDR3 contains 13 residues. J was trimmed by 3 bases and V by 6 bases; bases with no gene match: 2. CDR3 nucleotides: TGTGCCAGCAGAGCGGGAGCGACAGATACGCAGTATTTT. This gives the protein CASRAGATDTQYF.